This TCR beta chain was profiled in a study of radiotherapy plus CTLA-4 blockade in lung cancer. The wider study: Across the patients, objective responses occurred in more than 15%, and disease control in roughly 31%. Notes on the study in general: Reportedly, early blood T cell clone dynamics best predicted response, with interferon-beta. Blood TCR clones of tumor origin expanded after radiotherapy plus ipilimumab.

About this clone: Its antigen is currently unknown.

Clones were sequenced by immunoSEQ multiplex PCR, and TCRdb holds only the in-frame ones, with some missing. Counted here are 55,000 to 65,000 clones, around 69% occurring once; the ten biggest clones make up about 3%. Germline assignment: CDR1 SGDLS and CDR2 YYNGEE. J was trimmed by 2 bases and V by 3 bases; bases with no gene match: 7. The CDR3 contains 16 residues. Chemo-refractory metastatic non-small-cell lung cancer patients were treated with focal radiation plus CTLA-4 blockade with ipilimumab. The V and J genes are TRBV9 and TRBJ2-2, with 7 bases aligning to TRBD2. The sample here was peripheral blood, taken from a patient treated with radiotherapy plus ipilimumab. This TCR came from a human donor with non-small cell lung cancer who had a complete response to radiotherapy plus ipilimumab. As DNA, the CDR3 is TGTGCCAGCAGCGGTGGCGGGGGAGGAAACACCGGGGAGCTGTTTTTT. Amino acids: CASSGGGGGNTGELFF.